The 18 T cell receptor beta chains below all came from one sample that was sequenced in a study of blood T cell repertoires in COVID-19. TCRdb's table, derived via immunoSEQ multiplex PCR, lists solely in-frame clones and lacks some. The table lists 150,000 to 180,000 clones, 70% to 90% of them singletons. Sequencing was performed on peripheral blood. These receptors originate from an older woman with COVID-19, enrolled during active disease.

V gene TRBV12-3 or TRBV12-4 combines with J gene TRBJ2-7; tentative D call: TRBD2 (6 bases). The CDR3 consists of 13 residues. V dropped 8 bases and J dropped 2 bases, with 13 bases sitting between them. As DNA, the CDR3 is TGTGCCAGCTCCGCGGGACCCCCCTACGAGCAGTACTTC. It is translated as CASSAGPPYEQYF.

The gene calls are TRBV25-1 and TRBJ1-1, with a possible D match to TRBD1 (6 bases). Trimming took 3 bases from V and 5 from J, leaving 10 bases between them. The CDR3 loop spans 13 amino acids. Per germline, CDR1 MGHDK and CDR2 SYGVNS. This chain's CDR3 is CASSDPGQTEAFF. The CDR3 region has the DNA TGTGCCAGCAGTGACCCCGGACAGACTGAAGCTTTCTTT.

The chain recombines TRBV6-4 with TRBJ1-5; weak D call: TRBD1 (5 bases). The CDR3 sequence is 13 residues long. The V and J ends lost 3 bases and 4 bases respectively, with 7 bases between them. Germline V gene data show CDR1 as MRHNA and CDR2 as SNTAGT. CDR3 region: CASSETVNQPQHF. DNA for the CDR3: TGTGCCAGCAGTGAGACAGTAAATCAGCCCCAGCATTTT.

The rearrangement uses TRBV11-3 and TRBJ2-3; 16 nucleotides match TRBD2. CDR3 size: 20 residues. V shed 4 bases and J 2 bases; nucleotides not matched to a gene: 12. Germline V gene lookup returns CDR1 SGHNT and CDR2 YENEEA. CDR3 coding DNA: TGTGCCAGCAGCTATTATGCCGGGACTAGCGGGAGGGCCAACACAGATACGCAGTATTTT. This encodes CASSYYAGTSGRANTDTQYF.

V gene TRBV9 combines with J gene TRBJ2-4; 8 bases line up with TRBD1. The CDR3 is made up of 17 amino acids. Losses at the gene ends were 3 bases for V and 0 bases for J; bases not matched to a gene: 8. In germline, CDR1 is SGDLS, CDR2 YYNGEE. The CDR3 sequence is CASSGGTGSVAKNIQYF. In DNA form, the CDR3 reads TGTGCCAGCAGCGGAGGGACAGGTTCAGTAGCCAAAAACATTCAGTACTTC.

The genes are TRBV14 and TRBJ2-1, with 7 bases matching TRBD1. Trimming removed 1 base from V and 10 bases from J; junction bases left unmatched: 13. The CDR3 runs to 16 residues. CDR1 and CDR2 (germline): SGHDN, FVKESK. The CDR3 sequence is CASSQVARIVQGEQFF. CDR3 coding DNA: TGTGCCAGCAGCCAAGTGGCCAGAATAGTACAGGGGGAGCAGTTCTTC.

The chain links TRBV27 to TRBJ1-6; D gene uncertain. Between the trimmed V and J ends, which lost 3 bases and 6 bases, there was a span of 3 bases. There are 12 residues in the CDR3. Germline values: CDR1 MNHEY, CDR2 SMNVEV (reference sequence). DNA of the CDR3: TGTGCCAGCAGTTTCTCTAATTCACCCCTCCACTTT. The encoded protein is CASSFSNSPLHF.

V and J are TRBV2 and TRBJ1-1, with D tentatively TRBD1 (5 bases). With 6 bases removed from V and 1 base from J, the gap between germline ends came to 9 bases. Germline-derived CDR1 and CDR2 are SNHLY and FYNNEI. The CDR3 length is 13 residues. The CDR3 spells CASRTDQNTEAFF. CDR3 DNA sequence: TGTGCCAGCAGGACAGATCAGAACACTGAAGCTTTCTTT. The variable domain in full, with the rest retrieved from reference TRBV2 and TRBJ1-1, is EPEVTQTPSHQVTQMGQEVILRCVPISNHLYFYWYRQILGQKVEFLVSFYNNEISEKSEIFDDQFSVERPDGSNFTLKIRSTKLEDSAMYFCASRTDQNTEAFFGQGTRLTVV.

This clone has more than one count but fewer than ten. This chain uses TRBV5-1 with TRBJ1-2; the D is unclear. The CDR3 sequence is 14 residues long. Germline loops: CDR1 SGHRS, CDR2 YFSETQ. Trimming removed 4 bases at V and 8 bases at J, with 18 bases between. The CDR3 DNA follows: TGCGCCAGCAGCCTTGGACGGCGCTCGGGAGGCTACACCTTC. It translates to CASSLGRRSGGYTF.

The rearrangement joins TRBV18 to TRBJ2-2; D possibly corresponds to TRBD2 (6 bases). Germline CDR1 reads KGHSH; CDR2 reads LQKENI. The CDR3 is made up of 15 amino acids. V was clipped by 6 bases and J by 3 bases, with 14 bases between them. The CDR3 here is CASSLGDSYTGELFF. The CDR3 nucleotides read TGTGCCAGCTCGCTGGGGGACTCCTACACCGGGGAGCTGTTTTTT. The full variable domain, rest sourced from reference TRBV18 and TRBJ2-2, is NAGVMQNPRHLVRRRGQEARLRCSPMKGHSHVYWYRQLPEEGLKFMVYLQKENIIDESGMPKERFSAEFPKEGPSILRIQQVVRGDSAAYFCASSLGDSYTGELFFGEGSRLTVL.

This chain links TRBV6-5 with TRBJ1-1; 7 nucleotides agree with TRBD1. Germline V CDR1 and CDR2: MNHEY, SVGAGI. With 7 bases clipped from V and 4 bases from J, the junction kept 9 bases outside the gene matches. CDR3 length: 14 amino acids. The CDR3 spells CASNRDRRGTEAFF. CDR3 coding DNA: TGTGCCAGCAATAGGGACAGAAGAGGCACTGAAGCTTTCTTT.

On this clone: Other DNA variants within this sample encode the same CDR3. DNA of the CDR3: TGCGCCAGCAGCTTGGGCGGGACTAGCACAGATACGCAGTATTTT. Amino acid sequence: CASSLGGTSTDTQYF. The chain couples TRBV5-1 to TRBJ2-3, with a weak D call TRBD2 (6 bases). Per germline, CDR1 SGHRS and CDR2 YFSETQ. V was cut by 0 bases and J by 0 bases, with 8 bases left in between. The CDR3 contains 15 residues.

The chain has TRBV4-1 and TRBJ1-2; TRBD1 is a possible D gene (5 bases). The CDR3 sequence is 13 residues long. V lost 4 bases and J 7 bases, leaving 13 bases between the germline ends. Germline values: CDR1 MGHRA, CDR2 YSYEKL. CDR3 nucleotide sequence: TGCGCCAGCAGCCCGGAGGGGACCCTTGGCTACACCTTC. This sequence encodes CASSPEGTLGYTF.

This clone appeared a few times. The chain employs TRBV11-2 and TRBJ1-1; TRBD1 might be the D (5 bases). Germline V CDR1 and CDR2: SGHAT, FQNNGV. V was clipped by 3 bases and J by 5 bases, with 13 bases between them. CDR3 size: 14 residues. The CDR3 sequence: CASSLEAGGTEAFF. The CDR3 DNA follows: TGTGCCAGCAGCTTGGAGGCGGGGGGGACTGAAGCTTTCTTT.

This clone was picked up one time. This chain connects TRBV4-1 to TRBJ1-5, with 8 bases identical to TRBD1. V gave up 4 bases and J gave up 5 bases; unmatched junction bases: 10. Germline V CDR1 and CDR2: MGHRA, YSYEKL. CDR3 size: 16 residues. The CDR3 loop is CASSPEDRGSHQPQHF. The CDR3, as DNA: TGCGCCAGCAGCCCAGAAGACAGGGGATCACATCAGCCCCAGCATTTT.

V usage is TRBV11-2 and J usage is TRBJ1-3; TRBD1 matches 7 bases. Germline values: CDR1 SGHAT, CDR2 FQNNGV. The CDR3 extends over 15 amino acids. Unmatched junction bases numbered 2, after V lost 1 base and J lost 2 bases. In DNA, the CDR3 is TGTGCCAGCAGCTTAGTTGGGACAGCTGGAAACACCATATATTTT. Protein product: CASSLVGTAGNTIYF.

This clone has just one count. V usage is TRBV6-1 and J usage is TRBJ2-3, with TRBD2 matching 8 bases. Germline V gene data show CDR1 as MNHNS and CDR2 as SASEGT. Losses at the gene ends were 3 bases for V and 3 bases for J; bases not matched to a gene: 5. This CDR3 comprises 15 residues. CDR3 bases: TGTGCCAGCAGTGAGACGGGGGGGTTTACAGATACGCAGTATTTT. Translated: CASSETGGFTDTQYF.

J is TRBJ2-2 and V is TRBV18, with TRBD1 as a possible D gene (5 bases). Trimming took 2 bases from V and 5 from J, leaving 12 bases between them. CDR1 is KGHSH, CDR2 LQKENI, per germline. The CDR3 spans 15 residues. CDR3 residues: CASSPTVQGTGELFF. The CDR3 DNA reads TGTGCCAGCTCACCAACGGTTCAGGGTACCGGGGAGCTGTTTTTT.